What follows is one TCR beta chain and its context. This entry belongs to a study of control samples from healthy donors and cancer patients. Profiled with immunoSEQ multiplex PCR; TCRdb holds only in-frame clones, not every one. The sample lists some 130,000 clones, 90% seen once, with more than 2% in the top ten. This TCR derives from a young man in good health. Sequenced: blood.

The CDR3: CASSYSYTSNQPQHF. Written as DNA, the CDR3 is TGTGCCAGCAGTTACTCCTACACCAGCAATCAGCCCCAGCATTTT. The rearrangement joins TRBV6-5 to TRBJ1-5; D remains ambiguous. The CDR3 spans 15 residues. The germline gives CDR1 MNHEY, CDR2 SVGAGI. V lost 0 bases, J lost 1 base, and 7 bases lay in between.